These 28 T cell receptor beta chains share one sample of origin, sequenced in a study of molecular identifiers for immune sequencing clone quantification. MiXCR was run by TCRdb on the PCR reads, yielding one entry per CDR3 protein. The sample records about 510,000 distinct CDR3 sequences, about 20% being singletons. Material: naive CD8+ T cells from blood, with Jurkat cell RNA spiked in. Noted subset: FACS-sorted CD8+CD4-CCR7+CD45RA+ naive T cells. Receptors originate from a human donor in good health. Some libraries in this study had Jurkat cell RNA spiked in.

Turning to this clonotype: Likely a read error: the CDR3 ends without its conserved phenylalanine or tryptophan. The chain uses TRBV15 and TRBJ1-5, with D maybe TRBD1 (6 bases). Trimming took 3 bases from V and 4 from J, leaving 10 bases between them. Germline V gene data show CDR1 as LNHNV and CDR2 as YYDKDF (reference sequence). The CDR3 has 14 amino acids. CDR3 coding DNA: TGTGCCACCAGCAGGCTCCAGGGGAATCAGCCCCAGCATTCT. Its translation: CATSRLQGNQPQHS.

This clonotype was detected many times. The rearrangement joins TRBV6-2 or TRBV6-3 to TRBJ2-4; D may be TRBD1 (5 bases). CDR3 size: 16 residues. CDR1 is MNHEY, CDR2 SVGEGT, per germline. V gave up 8 bases and J gave up 0 bases, with 17 bases separating them. Here the CDR3 DNA reads TGTGCCAGCGGCTTGACAGATACCCTAGCCAAAAACATTCAGTACTTC. Encoded protein: CASGLTDTLAKNIQYF.

This clonotype occurred a few times. This sequence joins TRBV12-3 or TRBV12-4 and TRBJ2-4; the D is unclear. The V end lost 3 bases, the J end lost 3 bases, and 6 bases lay between the germline ends. The CDR3 has 13 residues. The CDR3 bases are TGTGCCAGCAGTTTTAACGTCAAAAACATTCAGTACTTC. Protein: CASSFNVKNIQYF.

This clonotype appeared many times. The chain recombines TRBV10-3 with TRBJ2-3; D not certain. There are 16 residues in the CDR3. Between the trimmed V and J ends, which lost 3 bases and 0 bases, there was a span of 13 bases. Germline loops: CDR1 ENHRY, CDR2 SYGVKD. The CDR3 region has the DNA TGTGCCATCAGTGATCAGAGGAACCCTAGCACAGATACGCAGTATTTT. This encodes CAISDQRNPSTDTQYF.

This clonotype was counted at least ten times. The chain uses TRBV4-3 and TRBJ1-5; D unresolved. The length of the CDR3 is 15 residues. CDR1 and CDR2 (germline): LGHNA, YSLEER. Between the trimmed V and J ends, which lost 0 bases and 4 bases, there was a span of 10 bases. The CDR3 nucleotides are TGCGCCAGCAGCCAAGATAGGTACGCTAATCAGCCCCAGCATTTT. The encoded protein is CASSQDRYANQPQHF.

The chain combines TRBV9 with TRBJ2-3; D call uncertain. With 4 bases removed from V and 5 bases from J, the gap between germline ends came to 17 bases. The CDR3 totals 15 residues. Germline CDR1 SGDLS, CDR2 YYNGEE. Here the CDR3 reads CASSPGSHGIDTQYF. The CDR3, as DNA: TGTGCCAGCAGCCCTGGCTCCCACGGAATAGATACGCAGTATTTT.

There are many counts of this clonotype. The rearrangement uses TRBV6-5 and TRBJ2-7; D may be TRBD1 (6 bases). This CDR3 contains 13 residues. The germline V and J ends were trimmed by 2 bases and 4 bases, with 9 bases remaining between them. The V gene's germline CDR1 is MNHEY and CDR2 SVGAGI. This CDR3 reads CASSYEQGYEQYF. CDR3 coding DNA: TGTGCCAGCAGTTACGAACAGGGATACGAGCAGTACTTC.

A few counts support this clonotype. The chain has TRBV6-2 or TRBV6-3 and TRBJ2-3; 8 nucleotides align to TRBD1. J gave up 1 base and V 8 bases, and 11 bases lay outside the gene matches. This CDR3 contains 16 residues. Germline V CDR1 and CDR2: MNHEY, SVGEGT. The CDR3 DNA reads as TGTGCCAGCGAATCAGGGGGCAGTTGGGGCACAGATACGCAGTATTTT. This sequence encodes CASESGGSWGTDTQYF.

There are many counts of this clonotype. The V call is TRBV7-9, the J call TRBJ2-3; 9 bases line up with TRBD1. Trimming took 5 bases from V and 6 from J; bases not matched to a gene: 9. Germline V lookup: CDR1 SEHNR, CDR2 FQNEAQ (reference sequence). CDR3 length: 15 amino acids. CDR3: CASSDRDRESDTQYF. The CDR3 DNA sequence: TGTGCCAGCAGCGATCGGGACAGGGAGAGTGATACGCAGTATTTT.

This clonotype was recorded at least ten times. Here the CDR3 DNA reads TGTGCCAGCAGTTACTCCCCCGGGACAGGGGAATCCGGGGAGCTGTTTTTT. Its protein is CASSYSPGTGESGELFF. The chain is built from TRBV6-5 and TRBJ2-2; 10 nucleotides match TRBD1. Trimming took 0 bases from V and 6 from J; bases not matched to a gene: 7. The CDR3 sequence is 17 residues long. CDR1 and CDR2 (germline): MNHEY, SVGAGI.

This clonotype was detected many times. The V call is TRBV7-8, the J call TRBJ1-1; 7 nucleotides agree with TRBD1. V was pared by 5 bases and J by 4 bases, with 7 bases of the junction left unmatched. The CDR3 consists of 14 residues. Germline V gene data show CDR1 as SGHVS and CDR2 as FQNEAQ. CDR3 nucleotides: TGTGCCAGCAGCACGACAGGGATTGCCACTGAAGCTTTCTTT. It yields the protein CASSTTGIATEAFF.

In this sample, this clonotype turned up many times. V and J are TRBV7-9 and TRBJ2-5, with no clear D. This CDR3 has 15 residues. V lost 0 bases, J lost 4 bases, and 12 bases lay in between. Germline V CDR1 and CDR2: SEHNR, FQNEAQ (reference sequence). CDR3: CASSLARGQVETQYF. The CDR3 DNA reads as TGTGCCAGCAGCTTAGCTCGAGGTCAGGTAGAGACCCAGTACTTC.

This clonotype has a count of ten or more. This sequence joins TRBV29-1 and TRBJ2-5, with TRBD2 matching over 13 bases. With V trimmed by 0 bases and J by 1 base, 5 bases remained unmatched. Germline assignment: CDR1 SQVTM and CDR2 ANQGSEA. This CDR3 is 17 amino acids long. The CDR3: CSVEDRGTSGIQETQYF. CDR3 DNA sequence: TGCAGCGTTGAAGACCGGGGGACTAGCGGGATCCAAGAGACCCAGTACTTC. Using reference TRBV29-1 and TRBJ2-5 for the parts outside the CDR3, the full variable domain is SAVISQKPSRDICQRGTSLTIQCQVDSQVTMMFWYRQQPGQSLTLIATANQGSEATYESGFVIDKFPISRPNLTFSTLTVSNMSPEDSSIYLCSVEDRGTSGIQETQYFGPGTRLLVL.

In its sample, this clonotype was seen many times. The chain is built from TRBV6-2 or TRBV6-3 and TRBJ1-1, with D uncertain. The germline V gene has CDR1 MNHEY and CDR2 SVGEGT. V was trimmed by 7 bases and J by 5 bases, leaving 8 bases between them. The CDR3 extends over 11 amino acids. The CDR3 sequence: CASTVRTEAFF. The CDR3, as DNA: TGTGCCAGCACGGTAAGAACTGAAGCTTTCTTT.

This clonotype was counted ten times or more. The chain recombines TRBV3-1 with TRBJ1-2; the match to TRBD1 covers 10 bases. Germline CDR1 and CDR2: LGHDT and YNNKEL (reference sequence). This CDR3 has 16 residues. Trimming took 0 bases from V and 6 from J; bases not matched to a gene: 7. The CDR3 DNA reads as TGTGCCAGCAGCCAAGAAAGGGGACAGGGGAGTCATGGCTACACCTTC. Translated: CASSQERGQGSHGYTF.

The chain links TRBV13 to TRBJ2-7; 7 bases line up with TRBD1. Per germline, CDR1 PRHDT and CDR2 FYEKMQ (reference sequence). The CDR3 runs to 14 residues. With V trimmed by 4 bases and J by 2 bases, 5 bases remained unmatched. The CDR3 sequence is CASSSEDRAYEQYF. The CDR3 region has the DNA TGTGCCAGCAGCTCGGAAGACAGGGCCTACGAGCAGTACTTC.

There are many counts of this clonotype. The chain carries TRBV7-2 and TRBJ1-1; TRBD1 matches 10 bases. The CDR3 runs 17 residues. Germline V CDR1 and CDR2: SGHTA, FQGNSA. V lost 2 bases to trimming and J lost 0 bases; unmatched junction nucleotides: 6. The CDR3 bases are TGTGCCAGCAGCTTAAGGGACAGGGGCGTAATGAACACTGAAGCTTTCTTT. Its protein product is CASSLRDRGVMNTEAFF.

The J gene is TRBJ2-7, the V gene TRBV5-1; 7 bases align to TRBD2. The CDR3 is made up of 16 amino acids. V lost 0 bases, J lost 3 bases, and 9 bases stayed unmatched. Germline V gene data show CDR1 as SGHRS and CDR2 as YFSETQ. CDR3 protein: CASSLAGGGASYEQYF. The CDR3 DNA follows: TGCGCCAGCAGCTTGGCGGGGGGAGGGGCGAGCTACGAGCAGTACTTC.

This clonotype has a handful of counts. The chain couples TRBV20-1 to TRBJ2-1; D is undetermined. CDR3 size: 15 residues. Trimming took off 4 bases at V and 2 bases at J, with 15 bases between the two ends. Germline CDR1 and CDR2: DFQATT and SNEGSKA (reference sequence). The CDR3 reads CSAIPPERPYNEQFF. The CDR3 nucleotides are TGCAGTGCTATCCCTCCAGAACGTCCCTACAATGAGCAGTTCTTC.

This clonotype was detected many times. The gene calls are TRBV29-1 and TRBJ2-5; 8 bases are shared with TRBD2. Germline V gene data show CDR1 as SQVTM and CDR2 as ANQGSEA. This CDR3 is 12 amino acids long. J lost 9 bases, V lost 7 bases, and 10 bases had no gene match. The CDR3 nucleotides read TGCAGCGCAGAGGGACCGCGGGGGGCCCAGTACTTC. This encodes CSAEGPRGAQYF.

With regard to this clonotype: This may arise from a read error, as a much more abundant clone is one base away. The CDR3 bases are TGCGCCAGCAGCCAAGTGGAGGGGGCCTACGAGCGGTACTTC. It is translated as CASSQVEGAYERYF. The chain joins TRBV4-1 to TRBJ2-7, with D possibly TRBD1 on 7 matching bases. Germline CDR1 MGHRA, CDR2 YSYEKL. There are 14 residues in the CDR3.

This clonotype was counted at least ten times. J is TRBJ1-2 and V is TRBV5-4; tentatively, D is TRBD1 (5 bases). With 4 bases removed from V and 1 base from J, the gap between germline ends came to 23 bases. Germline-derived CDR1 and CDR2 are SGHNT and YYREEE (reference sequence). This CDR3 has 18 residues. The CDR3 DNA is TGTGCCAGCAGCACCATTAACTTGCTGGGGACCGATAACTATGGCTACACCTTC. It specifies CASSTINLLGTDNYGYTF.

In its sample, this clonotype was seen many times. The V call is TRBV12-3 or TRBV12-4, the J call TRBJ2-5; D is perhaps TRBD2 (6 bases). Deletions cut 4 bases from V and 4 bases from J, with 10 bases between. This CDR3 contains 13 residues. CDR3 region: CASSSPSVETQYF. CDR3 bases: TGTGCCAGCAGTTCTCCTAGCGTAGAGACCCAGTACTTC.

The rearrangement joins TRBV4-1 to TRBJ1-5; D not certain. Trimming shortened V by 7 bases and J by 3 bases, and 19 bases separated the two germline ends. The CDR3 sequence is 16 residues long. CDR1 and CDR2 from the germline V gene are MGHRA and YSYEKL. The CDR3 nucleotides read TGCGCCAGCACCCAGAGGATCGGAGAATACAATCAGCCCCAGCATTTT. This translates into CASTQRIGEYNQPQHF.

The sample holds a few counts of this clonotype. As DNA, the CDR3 is TGTGCCAGCAGGGTAGGGGGGTGGAGCTCTAGCACAGATACGCAGTATTTT. Encoded protein: CASRVGGWSSSTDTQYF. The genes are TRBV27 and TRBJ2-3; D could derive from TRBD1 or TRBD2 (6 bases each). The CDR3 contains 17 residues. V shed 6 bases and J shed 0 bases, with 19 bases lying between them. The germline V gene has CDR1 MNHEY and CDR2 SMNVEV (reference sequence).

This clonotype was found many times. The rearrangement links TRBV29-1 to TRBJ2-7; 12 bases map to TRBD1. The ends lost 6 bases at V and 3 bases at J; junction bases unmatched: 6. Germline CDR1 is SQVTM and CDR2 is ANQGSEA. The CDR3 consists of 14 residues. DNA for the CDR3: TGCAGCGTCTACGGGACAGGGGGCCACTACGAGCAGTACTTC. This translates into CSVYGTGGHYEQYF.

V is TRBV11-2 and J is TRBJ1-1, with 10 bases aligning to TRBD1. This CDR3 is built from 17 residues. Germline CDR1 reads SGHAT; CDR2 reads FQNNGV. The J segment lost 4 bases and the V segment lost 3 bases, leaving 11 bases of the junction unmatched. This chain's CDR3 is CASSFMMTGGVSTEAFF. CDR3 DNA: TGTGCCAGCAGCTTTATGATGACAGGGGGCGTTAGCACTGAAGCTTTCTTT.

In this sample, this clonotype turned up many times. The chain joins TRBV12-3 or TRBV12-4 to TRBJ1-4; a possible D gene is TRBD1 (5 bases). There are 15 residues in the CDR3. Trimming left V 6 bases short and J 5 bases short, with 16 bases between. The CDR3 region is CASRSDRAGNEKLFF. CDR3 DNA sequence: TGTGCCAGCAGGTCAGACAGAGCCGGCAATGAAAAACTGTTTTTT.